This passage covers 17 T cell receptor beta chains from one sample sequenced in a study of blood T cells in healthy people across ages. It was with a sample-barcoded 5' primer and a J-beta primer mix that a second PCR of roughly 7 to 12 cycles was run. TCRdb reanalysed the 5' RACE reads using MiXCR and keeps one entry per CDR3 protein. The sample carries approximately 830,000 distinct CDR3 sequences, about 59% recorded once. The sequencing sample was made of blood. The receptors derive from a man under 40 in good health.

The chain links TRBV6-1 to TRBJ2-7; D could derive from TRBD1 or TRBD2 (6 bases each). V lost 10 bases, J lost 3 bases, and 16 bases lay in between. The germline V gene encodes CDR1 MNHNS and CDR2 SASEGT. The CDR3 length is 13 residues. The DNA for the CDR3 is TGTGCCATTCGAGGGGGGACGATCTACGAGCAGTACTTC. Its protein product is CAIRGGTIYEQYF.

The sample holds one count of this clonotype. The V gene is TRBV29-1, the J gene TRBJ1-2; D is perhaps TRBD1 (6 bases). The CDR3 totals 14 residues. V was shortened by 5 bases and J by 2 bases, with 15 bases between the two germline ends. Germline loops: CDR1 SQVTM, CDR2 ANQGSEA. CDR3 region: CSVPGARENYGYTF. The CDR3 DNA follows: TGCAGCGTTCCGGGGGCGCGGGAAAACTATGGCTACACCTTC.

J is TRBJ2-7 and V is TRBV5-1; D may be TRBD2 (5 bases). CDR3 length equals 14 residues. Germline V gene data show CDR1 as SGHRS and CDR2 as YFSETQ. Between the trimmed V and J ends, which lost 0 bases and 3 bases, there was a span of 10 bases. The DNA for the CDR3 is TGCGCCAGCAGCTTGGTATCGGGGAACTACGAGCAGTACTTC. Translated: CASSLVSGNYEQYF.

The rearrangement links TRBV4-3 to TRBJ2-3; TRBD1 matches at 10 bases. Unmatched junction bases numbered 5, after V lost 2 bases and J lost 3 bases. Germline CDR1 LGHNA, CDR2 YSLEER. The CDR3 sequence is 16 residues long. As DNA, the CDR3 is TGCGCCAGCAGCCAAACCCGACAGGGGGCGACAGATACGCAGTATTTT. As protein: CASSQTRQGATDTQYF.

V usage is TRBV7-2 and J usage is TRBJ2-1; D may match TRBD1 or TRBD2 (5 bases each). CDR1 and CDR2 (germline): SGHTA, FQGNSA. This CDR3 is built from 15 residues. Trimming took off 1 base at V and 5 bases at J, with 12 bases between the two ends. In DNA form, the CDR3 reads TGTGCCAGCAGCTTAGAAACGGGACCCCACAATGAGCAGTTCTTC. This gives the protein CASSLETGPHNEQFF.

The chain joins TRBV10-3 to TRBJ2-4; a weak D match, TRBD2 (5 bases). In germline, CDR1 is ENHRY, CDR2 SYGVKD. CDR3 length: 14 residues. The germline V and J ends were trimmed by 5 bases and 13 bases, with 21 bases remaining between them. The CDR3 sequence is CAISSGQATYKQYF. DNA of the CDR3: TGTGCCATCAGTAGCGGCCAGGCCACCTACAAGCAGTACTTC.

V and J are TRBV12-5 and TRBJ1-1; 8 nucleotides align to TRBD1. The germline V gene encodes CDR1 LGHNT and CDR2 FRNRAP. The CDR3 covers 14 residues. V gave up 6 bases and J gave up 1 base; unmatched junction bases: 4. As DNA, the CDR3 is TGTGCTAGTGGCCCAGGGGGCCGGAACACTGAAGCTTTCTTT. Its protein is CASGPGGRNTEAFF.

This clonotype was counted a single time. J is TRBJ2-1 and V is TRBV29-1; TRBD2 aligns across 9 bases. The CDR3 length is 15 residues. Germline trimming cut 5 bases from V and 7 bases from J; bases unmatched to any gene: 12. Germline CDR1 and CDR2: SQVTM and ANQGSEA. CDR3 sequence: CSVSSWRGGYNEQFF. Here the CDR3 DNA reads TGCAGCGTTAGTAGCTGGCGGGGGGGCTATAATGAGCAGTTCTTC.

The chain links TRBV11-1 to TRBJ2-3, with 8 positions matching TRBD1. The germline CDR1 and CDR2 sequences are SGHAT and FQDESV (reference sequence). Losses at the gene ends were 5 bases for V and 6 bases for J; bases not matched to a gene: 10. This CDR3 is 15 amino acids long. CDR3 amino acids: CASSQEHRGSDTQYF. The CDR3 bases are TGTGCCAGCAGCCAGGAACACAGGGGGTCTGATACGCAGTATTTT.

This clonotype was seen a single time. The chain employs TRBV5-1 and TRBJ1-1; TRBD1 is a possible D gene (6 bases). Trimming removed 4 bases from V and 2 bases from J, with 12 bases in between. Germline CDR1 SGHRS, CDR2 YFSETQ. The length of the CDR3 is 14 residues. CDR3 bases: TGCGCCAGCAGCGCCGACAGGTATAACACTGAAGCTTTCTTT. It specifies CASSADRYNTEAFF.

The chain joins TRBV25-1 to TRBJ1-4, with D maybe TRBD1 (6 bases). V was clipped by 6 bases and J by 4 bases, with 15 bases between them. Germline values: CDR1 MGHDK, CDR2 SYGVNS. CDR3 size: 15 residues. CDR3 region: CASSKITGLNEKLFF. Here the CDR3 DNA reads TGTGCCAGCAGCAAGATAACAGGGCTTAATGAAAAACTGTTTTTT.

This chain joins TRBV6-2 or TRBV6-3 and TRBJ2-4; D may correspond to TRBD1 or TRBD2 (5 bases each). The closer fit of TRBJ2-5 to the DNA end suggests the J call may be wrong. The germline V gene encodes CDR1 MNHEY and CDR2 SVGEGT. The CDR3 has 17 amino acids. In DNA form, the CDR3 reads TGTGCCGTTGAGGAGGACAAAACAAAGAGTTTCCAAGAGACCCAGTACTTC. This sequence encodes CAVEEDKTKSFQETQYF.

The V call is TRBV6-6, the J call TRBJ2-7, with D tentatively TRBD1 (6 bases). V was trimmed by 6 bases and J by 5 bases, leaving 17 bases between them. CDR1 and CDR2 from the germline V gene are MNHNY and SVGAGI (reference sequence). CDR3 length: 14 residues. The DNA for the CDR3 is TGTGCCAGCAGCCCAAGTTTTGGGGACAACGAGCAGTACTTC. The encoded protein is CASSPSFGDNEQYF.

This chain connects TRBV20-1 to TRBJ1-2; D is possibly TRBD1 (6 bases). The CDR3 spans 17 residues. Germline CDR1 DFQATT, CDR2 SNEGSKA (reference sequence). Trimming took off 0 bases at V and 5 bases at J, with 22 bases between the two ends. The CDR3 sequence: CSARDRQGNAATYGYTF. The CDR3 bases are TGCAGTGCTAGAGATCGGCAGGGGAATGCCGCAACTTATGGCTACACCTTC.

This clonotype was found once. The chain couples TRBV2 to TRBJ2-3; D is unresolved. The germline V gene encodes CDR1 SNHLY and CDR2 FYNNEI. This CDR3 spans 11 amino acids. V shed 3 bases and J shed 8 bases, with 6 bases lying between them. The CDR3 nucleotides read TGTGCCAGCAGTGACTCCAGTACGCAGTATTTT. Translating it yields CASSDSSTQYF. Full variable domain (rest looked up from reference TRBV2 and TRBJ2-3): EPEVTQTPSHQVTQMGQEVILRCVPISNHLYFYWYRQILGQKVEFLVSFYNNEISEKSEIFDDQFSVERPDGSNFTLKIRSTKLEDSAMYFCASSDSSTQYFGPGTRLTVL.

This clonotype came up a few times. J is TRBJ2-4 and V is TRBV20-1, with a weak D call TRBD1 (6 bases). V was clipped by 0 bases and J by 13 bases, with 19 bases between them. The CDR3 loop spans 14 amino acids. CDR1 is DFQATT, CDR2 SNEGSKA, per germline (reference sequence). In DNA form, the CDR3 reads TGCAGTGCTAGAGATGAACAGGGCTCCCTGAAGCAGTACTTC. Its protein product is CSARDEQGSLKQYF.

This chain connects TRBV29-1 to TRBJ2-7; 10 nucleotides line up with TRBD1. This CDR3 spans 13 amino acids. J was trimmed by 1 base and V by 6 bases; bases with no gene match: 3. Looked up from germline, CDR1 is SQVTM and CDR2 is ANQGSEA. Here the CDR3 DNA reads TGCAGCGTGGGACAGGGGACATCCTACGAGCAGTACTTC. Translation: CSVGQGTSYEQYF.